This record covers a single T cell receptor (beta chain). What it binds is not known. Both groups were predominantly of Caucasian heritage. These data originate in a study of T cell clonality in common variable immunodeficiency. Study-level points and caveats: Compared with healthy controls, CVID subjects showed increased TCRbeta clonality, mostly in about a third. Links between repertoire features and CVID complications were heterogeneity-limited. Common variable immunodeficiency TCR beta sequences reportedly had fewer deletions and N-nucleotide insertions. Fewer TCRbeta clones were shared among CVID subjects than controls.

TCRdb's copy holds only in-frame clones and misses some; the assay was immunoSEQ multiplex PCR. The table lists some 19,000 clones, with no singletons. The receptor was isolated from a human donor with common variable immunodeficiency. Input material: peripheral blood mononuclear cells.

CDR3 region: CASRTSGATDTQYF. Incomplete CDR3 DNA: TGTGCCAGTAGGACTAGCGGGGCCACAGATACG. The chain employs TRBV19 and TRBJ2-3; 11 bases map to TRBD2. The read ends 3 residues shy of where the CDR3 ends; the end is completed using the germline J gene. The junction had 1 base not matched to a gene; V was cut back by 6 bases and J by 2 bases. Germline V gene lookup returns CDR1 LNHDA and CDR2 SQIVND (reference sequence). The CDR3 covers 14 residues.